This T cell receptor beta chain is from a study of glioma-infiltrating T cells. The study, taken as a whole, reports: Above-expected tissue-blood divergence occurred in all gliomas, most in low-grade ones. CDR3 overlap between tissue and blood was very small.

Comment on this clonotype: Antigen unknown.

Using RNA template, CDR3s of TCR alpha and beta were amplified with iRepertoire arm-PCR. TCRdb processed the multiplex PCR reads anew with MiXCR; each CDR3 protein has one entry. Among under 150,000 distinct CDR3 sequences listed, roughly two fifths were seen once. V was trimmed by 2 bases and J by 2 bases, leaving 9 bases between them. Germline V lookup: CDR1 MNHEY, CDR2 SMNVEV (reference sequence). The CDR3 has 15 residues. The material sequenced was glioma tissue, nonneoplastic brain tissue, or PBMCs (not recorded which). V gene TRBV27 combines with J gene TRBJ1-4; D not certain. This receptor was obtained from a human donor with low-grade glioma or glioblastoma, undergoing nonglioma brain surgery, or in good health (not recorded which). The CDR3: CASSLQGRTNEKLFF. The CDR3 DNA follows: TGTGCCAGCAGTTTACAAGGGCGGACTAATGAAAAACTGTTTTTT.